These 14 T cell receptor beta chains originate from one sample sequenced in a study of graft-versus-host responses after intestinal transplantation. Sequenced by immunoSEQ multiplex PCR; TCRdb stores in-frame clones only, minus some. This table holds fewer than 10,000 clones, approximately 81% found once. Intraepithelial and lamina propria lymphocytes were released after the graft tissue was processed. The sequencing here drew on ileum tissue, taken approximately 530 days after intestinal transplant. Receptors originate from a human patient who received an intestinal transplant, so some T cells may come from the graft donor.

DNA of the CDR3: TGTGCCAGCAGCTGGCGTCGGGGCTTACCCTACGAGCAGTACTTC. Its translation: CASSWRRGLPYEQYF. The chain carries TRBV5-5 and TRBJ2-7, with D tentatively TRBD1 or TRBD2 (5 bases each). This CDR3 is built from 15 residues. Germline V gene sequence: CDR1 SGHKS, CDR2 YYEKEE (reference sequence). The V end lost 3 bases, the J end lost 2 bases, and 15 bases lay between the germline ends.

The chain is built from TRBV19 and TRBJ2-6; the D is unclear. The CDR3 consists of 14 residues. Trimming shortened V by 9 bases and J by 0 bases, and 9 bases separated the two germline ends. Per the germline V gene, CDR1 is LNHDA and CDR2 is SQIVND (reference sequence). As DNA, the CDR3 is TGTGCCAGCGTACATCCCTCTGGGGCCAACGTCCTGACTTTC. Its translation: CASVHPSGANVLTF.

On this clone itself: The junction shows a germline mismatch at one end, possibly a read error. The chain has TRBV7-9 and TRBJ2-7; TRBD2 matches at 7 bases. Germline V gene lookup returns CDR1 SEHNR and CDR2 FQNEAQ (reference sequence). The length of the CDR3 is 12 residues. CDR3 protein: CATSGDGYEQYF. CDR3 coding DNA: TGTGCCACCAGCGGGGACGGCTACGAGCAGTACTTC. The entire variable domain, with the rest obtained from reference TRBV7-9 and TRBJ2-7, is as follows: DTGVSQNPRHKITKRGQNVTFRCDPISEHNRLYWYRQTLGQGPEFLTYFQNEAQLEKSRLLSDRFSAERPKGSFSTLEIQRTEQGDSAMYLCATSGDGYEQYFGPGTRLTVT.

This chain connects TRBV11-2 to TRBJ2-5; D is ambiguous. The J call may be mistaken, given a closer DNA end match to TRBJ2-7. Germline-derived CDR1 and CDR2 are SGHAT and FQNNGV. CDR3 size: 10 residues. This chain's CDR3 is CASSLVEQYF. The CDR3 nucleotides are TGTGCCAGCAGCTTAGTCGAGCAGTACTTC.

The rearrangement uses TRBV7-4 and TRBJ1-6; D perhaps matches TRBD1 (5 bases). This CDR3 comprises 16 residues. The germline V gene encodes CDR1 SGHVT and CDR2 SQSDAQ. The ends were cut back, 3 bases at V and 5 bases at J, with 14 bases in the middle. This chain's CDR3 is CASSFTPGANNSPLHF. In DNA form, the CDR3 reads TGTGCCAGCAGCTTCACCCCCGGGGCCAATAATTCACCCCTCCACTTT.

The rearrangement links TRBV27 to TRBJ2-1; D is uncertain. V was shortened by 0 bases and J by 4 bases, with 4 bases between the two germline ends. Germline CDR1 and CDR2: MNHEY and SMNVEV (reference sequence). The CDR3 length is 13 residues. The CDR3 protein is CASSLSQYNEQFF. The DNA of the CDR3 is TGTGCCAGCAGTTTATCACAGTACAATGAGCAGTTCTTC.

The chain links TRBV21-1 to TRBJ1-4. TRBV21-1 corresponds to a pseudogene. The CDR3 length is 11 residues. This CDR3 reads CASSKEGKLFF. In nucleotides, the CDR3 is TGTGCCAGCAGCAAAGAAGGAAAACTGTTTTTT.

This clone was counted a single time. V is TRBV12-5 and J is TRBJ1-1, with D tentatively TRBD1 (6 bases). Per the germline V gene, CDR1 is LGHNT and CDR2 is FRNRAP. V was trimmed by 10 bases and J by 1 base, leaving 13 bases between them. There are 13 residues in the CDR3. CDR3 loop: CATRLTGNTEAFF. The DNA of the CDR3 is TGTGCTACCAGACTGACAGGGAACACTGAAGCTTTCTTT.

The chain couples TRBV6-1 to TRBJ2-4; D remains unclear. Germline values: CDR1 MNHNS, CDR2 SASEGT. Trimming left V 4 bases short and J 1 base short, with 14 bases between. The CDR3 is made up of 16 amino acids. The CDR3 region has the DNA TGTGCCAGCAGTGCCACCTCCGATCGGGCCAAAAACATTCAGTACTTC. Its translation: CASSATSDRAKNIQYF.

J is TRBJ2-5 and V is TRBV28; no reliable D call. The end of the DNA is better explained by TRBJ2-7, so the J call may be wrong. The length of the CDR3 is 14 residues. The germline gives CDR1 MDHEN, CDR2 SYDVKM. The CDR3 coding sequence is TGTGCCAGCTCCACTGGCGGTTACTCCTACGAGCAGTACTTC. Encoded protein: CASSTGGYSYEQYF.

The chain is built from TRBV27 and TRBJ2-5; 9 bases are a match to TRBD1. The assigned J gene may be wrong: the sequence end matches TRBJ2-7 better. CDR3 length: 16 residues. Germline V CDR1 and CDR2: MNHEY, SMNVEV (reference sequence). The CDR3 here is CASSSETGGELYEQYF. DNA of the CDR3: TGTGCCAGCAGTTCCGAAACAGGGGGCGAACTGTACGAGCAGTACTTC.

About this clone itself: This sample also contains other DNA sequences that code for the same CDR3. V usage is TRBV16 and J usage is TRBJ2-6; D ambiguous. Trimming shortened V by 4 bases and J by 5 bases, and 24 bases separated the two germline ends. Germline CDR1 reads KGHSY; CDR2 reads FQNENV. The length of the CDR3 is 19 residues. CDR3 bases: TGTGCCAGCAGCCGCAAAAGGGTCGTTAACAAAAGTCGGGCCAACGTCCTGACTTTC. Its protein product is CASSRKRVVNKSRANVLTF.

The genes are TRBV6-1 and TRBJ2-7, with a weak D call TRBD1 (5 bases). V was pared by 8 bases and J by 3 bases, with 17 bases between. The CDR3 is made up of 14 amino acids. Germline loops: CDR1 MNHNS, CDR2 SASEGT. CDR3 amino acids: CASSLQDTHYEQYF. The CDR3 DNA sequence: TGTGCCAGCTCCCTTCAGGACACTCACTACGAGCAGTACTTC.

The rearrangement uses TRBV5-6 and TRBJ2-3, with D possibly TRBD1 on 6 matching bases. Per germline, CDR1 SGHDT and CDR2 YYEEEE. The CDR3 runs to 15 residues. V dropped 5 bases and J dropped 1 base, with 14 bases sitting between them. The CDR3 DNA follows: TGTGCCAGCAGATACAGGGCAACGGGCACAGATACGCAGTATTTT. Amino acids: CASRYRATGTDTQYF.